These 20 T cell receptor beta chains originate from one sample sequenced in a study of CD8 T cells in Susac syndrome. Reverse transcription of roughly 0.5 to 1 ug RNA used random hexamers. Each CDR3 protein gets one entry after TCRdb re-called the immunoSEQ multiplex PCR reads with MiXCR. The sample has some 300,000 distinct CDR3 sequences, approximately 90% seen once. The sequencing input was CD8+ T cells from PBMCs. All receptors come from a human donor with multiple sclerosis.

The CDR3 nucleotides are TGCAGCGTTCCCGGGAACACTGAAGCTTTCTTT. It yields the protein CSVPGNTEAFF. The chain employs TRBV29-1 and TRBJ1-1; D unresolved. V was clipped by 5 bases and J by 1 base, with 5 bases between them. Germline CDR1 SQVTM, CDR2 ANQGSEA. CDR3 length equals 11 residues.

In DNA, the CDR3 is TGTGCCAGCAGCCAAGGGGCAATCTATGGCTACACCTTC. It translates to CASSQGAIYGYTF. This chain joins TRBV12-3 or TRBV12-4 and TRBJ1-2; a weak D match, TRBD1 (5 bases). Deletions cut 6 bases from V and 4 bases from J, with 12 bases between. CDR3 length equals 13 residues.

The chain recombines TRBV2 with TRBJ2-7; D is unclear. The CDR3 is made up of 15 amino acids. The germline V gene encodes CDR1 SNHLY and CDR2 FYNNEI. The germline V and J ends were trimmed by 5 bases and 2 bases, with 16 bases remaining between them. CDR3 residues: CASSPGRITAYEQYF. For the CDR3, the DNA is TGTGCCAGCAGTCCCGGACGGATCACCGCCTACGAGCAGTACTTC.

This chain connects TRBV30 to TRBJ2-5; TRBD1 agrees at 10 bases. After removal of 5 bases from V and 4 bases from J, the junction contained 10 bases not matched to a gene. The CDR3 runs 15 residues. CDR1 GTSNPN and CDR2 SVGIG come from the germline V gene (reference sequence). In DNA form, the CDR3 reads TGTGCCTGGGACGGGACAGGGGCCGCCCGAGAGACCCAGTACTTC. Translated, it gives CAWDGTGAARETQYF.

The chain recombines TRBV19 with TRBJ1-2; D is unresolved. The length of the CDR3 is 15 residues. Trimming stripped 4 bases from V and 4 bases from J, with 16 bases between. Per the germline V gene, CDR1 is LNHDA and CDR2 is SQIVND (reference sequence). Here the CDR3 reads CASSTGPWQFYGYTF. The CDR3, as DNA: TGTGCCAGTAGTACCGGACCTTGGCAGTTCTATGGCTACACCTTC.

The chain is built from TRBV29-1 and TRBJ1-4; D gene unclear. The CDR3 contains 11 residues. Trimming took 7 bases from V and 11 from J, leaving 14 bases between them. Germline V lookup: CDR1 SQVTM, CDR2 ANQGSEA. CDR3 sequence (DNA): TGCAGCGCACGGGATAAAATGAAACTGTTTTTT. Its protein is CSARDKMKLFF.

The DNA for the CDR3 is TGCAGCGTTGAGGAAAACCAAGAGACCCAGTACTTC. This translates into CSVEENQETQYF. This chain links TRBV29-1 with TRBJ2-5; D gene unclear. The CDR3 extends over 12 amino acids. Germline values: CDR1 SQVTM, CDR2 ANQGSEA. Trimming left V 3 bases short and J 0 bases short, with 5 bases between. The variable domain in full, with the rest retrieved from reference TRBV29-1 and TRBJ2-5, is SAVISQKPSRDICQRGTSLTIQCQVDSQVTMMFWYRQQPGQSLTLIATANQGSEATYESGFVIDKFPISRPNLTFSTLTVSNMSPEDSSIYLCSVEENQETQYFGPGTRLLVL.

The chain's CDR3 is CASSLAGTSGGRDTQYF. The CDR3 nucleotides read TGTGCCAGCAGCTTAGCGGGGACTAGCGGGGGTCGCGATACGCAGTATTTT. This sequence joins TRBV13 and TRBJ2-3; 14 bases match TRBD2. This CDR3 region has 17 residues. Germline V CDR1 and CDR2: PRHDT, FYEKMQ (reference sequence). J lost 6 bases, V lost 1 base, and 6 bases had no gene match.

V gene TRBV15 combines with J gene TRBJ2-7, with TRBD1 matching 9 bases. CDR1 and CDR2 (germline): LNHNV, YYDKDF (reference sequence). After removal of 3 bases from V and 4 bases from J, the junction contained 1 base not matched to a gene. The CDR3 runs 13 residues. CDR3 loop: CATSSGTGYEQYF. In DNA, the CDR3 is TGTGCCACCAGCAGCGGGACAGGGTACGAGCAGTACTTC.

The V and J genes are TRBV7-9 and TRBJ2-5; 12 bases are a match to TRBD2. The V gene's germline CDR1 is SEHNR and CDR2 FQNEAQ (reference sequence). CDR3 length: 15 amino acids. The J segment lost 7 bases and the V segment lost 4 bases, leaving 7 bases of the junction unmatched. CDR3 sequence reads: CASSSGLAGLVTQYF. CDR3 nucleotide sequence: TGTGCCAGCAGCTCTGGACTAGCGGGGCTTGTGACCCAGTACTTC.

The chain is built from TRBV28 and TRBJ1-5; D is unclear. V dropped 2 bases and J dropped 4 bases, with 12 bases sitting between them. This CDR3 has 15 residues. The germline V gene has CDR1 MDHEN and CDR2 SYDVKM. CDR3 DNA: TGTGCCAGCAGTTTAGGGGTCCTTTGGAATCAGCCCCAGCATTTT. This encodes CASSLGVLWNQPQHF.

This clonotype turned up a few times. The V gene is TRBV9, the J gene TRBJ2-1, with no clear D. Germline V gene data show CDR1 as SGDLS and CDR2 as YYNGEE. The CDR3 sequence is 12 residues long. The V gene lost 3 bases and the J gene lost 5 bases, with 6 bases spanning the gap. Written as DNA, the CDR3 is TGTGCCAGCAGCGGACTGAACAATGAGCAGTTCTTC. Translated: CASSGLNNEQFF. Looking up the rest from reference TRBV9 and TRBJ2-1 gives the full variable domain: DSGVTQTPKHLITATGQRVTLRCSPRSGDLSVYWYQQSLDQGLQFLIQYYNGEERAKGNILERFSAQQFPDLHSELNLSSLELGDSALYFCASSGLNNEQFFGPGTRLTVL.

The V gene is TRBV29-1, the J gene TRBJ1-1, with no clear D. Trimming removed 0 bases from V and 6 bases from J, with 8 bases in between. The CDR3 is 12 residues long. Germline V lookup: CDR1 SQVTM, CDR2 ANQGSEA. The CDR3 is CSVEDLTAEAFF. The CDR3 DNA reads TGCAGCGTTGAAGATCTGACGGCTGAAGCTTTCTTT.

V usage is TRBV30 and J usage is TRBJ1-6; D unclear. Trimming removed 3 bases from V and 4 bases from J, with 7 bases in between. The CDR3 runs to 13 residues. Germline lookup yields CDR1 GTSNPN and CDR2 SVGIG (reference sequence). The CDR3 DNA follows: TGTGCCTGGAGCATATATTATAATTCACCCCTCCACTTT. Its translation is CAWSIYYNSPLHF.

The V call is TRBV27, the J call TRBJ1-5, with D perhaps TRBD1 (6 bases). The germline V gene encodes CDR1 MNHEY and CDR2 SMNVEV (reference sequence). This CDR3 has 14 residues. V lost 2 bases and J 4 bases, leaving 9 bases between the germline ends. CDR3 loop: CASSLGGYNQPQHF. CDR3 bases: TGTGCCAGCAGTTTAGGGGGCTATAATCAGCCCCAGCATTTT.

This clonotype occurred once. The chain carries TRBV28 and TRBJ2-5; D is perhaps TRBD2 (6 bases). The V end lost 1 base, the J end lost 5 bases, and 11 bases lay between the germline ends. Per germline, CDR1 MDHEN and CDR2 SYDVKM. The CDR3 runs to 14 residues. CDR3 DNA: TGTGCCAGCAGTTTATCTCCGGGAGACGAGACCCAGTACTTC. Protein product: CASSLSPGDETQYF.

The chain carries TRBV25-1 and TRBJ1-1; D remains unclear. Germline V gives CDR1 MGHDK, CDR2 SYGVNS. CDR3 length: 15 residues. V lost 1 base and J 1 base, leaving 10 bases between the germline ends. DNA for the CDR3: TGTGCCAGCAGTGAATTCGAGAGACGGAACACTGAAGCTTTCTTT. Amino acids: CASSEFERRNTEAFF. Full variable domain (rest looked up from reference TRBV25-1 and TRBJ1-1): EADIYQTPRYLVIGTGKKITLECSQTMGHDKMYWYQQDPGMELHLIHYSYGVNSTEKGDLSSESTVSRIRTEHFPLTLESARPSHTSQYLCASSEFERRNTEAFFGQGTRLTVV.

This clonotype was counted once. The chain carries TRBV6-2 or TRBV6-3 and TRBJ2-7; D is unresolved. V was trimmed by 5 bases and J by 0 bases, leaving 11 bases between them. This CDR3 has 14 amino acids. CDR1 and CDR2 from the germline V gene are MNHEY and SVGEGT. CDR3: CASSTTRSSYEQYF. The CDR3 coding sequence is TGTGCCAGCAGTACTACAAGGAGCTCCTACGAGCAGTACTTC.

The chain joins TRBV3-1 to TRBJ2-2; a weak D match, TRBD1 (5 bases). Germline V lookup: CDR1 LGHDT, CDR2 YNNKEL (reference sequence). Trimming removed 3 bases at V and 5 bases at J, with 16 bases between. This CDR3 comprises 16 residues. In DNA form, the CDR3 reads TGTGCCAGCAGCCAGATTCAGGGTATTTGGACCGGGGAGCTGTTTTTT. Amino acids: CASSQIQGIWTGELFF. Full variable domain (rest looked up from reference TRBV3-1 and TRBJ2-2): DTAVSQTPKYLVTQMGNDKSIKCEQNLGHDTMYWYKQDSKKFLKIMFSYNNKELIINETVPNRFSPKSPDKAHLNLHINSLELGDSAVYFCASSQIQGIWTGELFFGEGSRLTVL.

The V gene is TRBV6-2 or TRBV6-3, the J gene TRBJ2-3; 10 nucleotides match TRBD2. CDR3 length: 16 residues. J gave up 4 bases and V 5 bases, and 9 bases lay outside the gene matches. Looked up from germline, CDR1 is MNHEY and CDR2 is SVGEGT. CDR3 nucleotides: TGTGCCAGCAGTCTCGGGACTAGCGACGGGGCAGATACGCAGTATTTT. Its protein product is CASSLGTSDGADTQYF.